This T cell receptor beta chain stems from a study of prognosis after radiotherapy for stage I lung cancer. Two rounds of multiplex PCR amplified TCR beta CDR3 from genomic DNA. Gene-specific TRBV and TRBJ primers were used in PCR round one. A single record per CDR3 protein comes from TCRdb applying MiXCR to the multiplex PCR reads. The data show under 30,000 distinct CDR3 sequences, with around 32% seen just once and about 12% held by the top ten. This clonotype appeared many times. CDR1 SGHTA and CDR2 FQGNSA come from the germline V gene. This CDR3 contains 13 residues. V was shortened by 5 bases and J by 7 bases, with 14 bases between the two germline ends.

The sequence derives from a donor of 50 years or more with non-small cell lung cancer. The source material was PBMCs, sampled before or after stereotactic body radiation therapy (not recorded which). This chain links TRBV7-2 with TRBJ1-1; D may be TRBD1 (5 bases). The DNA of the CDR3 is TGTGCCAGCAGCCCCCGGGACGGCGGTGAAGCTTTCTTT. Its protein is CASSPRDGGEAFF.